This entry is about one T cell receptor beta chain. This sample was included in a study of blood T cell repertoires in COVID-19. Study overall: In each case, the material was cDNA or gDNA derived from T cells, B-cell-depleted T cells, or PBMCs.

Per the authors' pipeline: Estimation of nucleated cell counts relied on the amplification of reference gene primers. Libraries were prepared by immunoSEQ multiplex PCR; TCRdb keeps only in-frame clonotypes and omits some of them. V and J calls plus clone size are reproduced from that table; the DNA served to infer D and trimming. The sample consists of 150,000 to 200,000 clones, approximately 88% of them appearing once. Clinical history reported by participants formed the basis on which cohorts were assigned. The CDR3 runs to 14 residues. The V and J ends lost 3 bases and 3 bases respectively, with 11 bases between them. Germline V gives CDR1 MNHEY, CDR2 SMNVEV (reference sequence).

This sequence originates from a woman aged 60-75 years who had recovered from COVID-19. This sequence joins TRBV27 and TRBJ1-2; D gene unclear. Sequenced material: PBMCs or T cells enriched from blood (not recorded which). Written as DNA, the CDR3 is TGTGCCAGCAGTTTTGCAGGAGGAGACTATGGCTACACCTTC. This gives the protein CASSFAGGDYGYTF.